This passage covers 5 T cell receptor beta chains from one sample sequenced in a study of spatial heterogeneity in lung cancer. Time point indicated: sample taken at primary tumor resection. Researchers sequenced whole RNA taken from tumor, nontumor lung or frozen PBMC without sorting. TCRdb ran MiXCR on the 5' RACE reads and lists one entry per CDR3 protein. The repertoire holds over 90,000 distinct CDR3 sequences, with around 8.6% as singletons. Sequencing was performed on PBMCs, taken at surgery. Every receptor here comes from a male donor with early-stage non-small cell lung cancer.

This clonotype was observed a handful of times. This chain joins TRBV30 and TRBJ2-4; D not resolved. CDR3 size: 13 residues. Per germline, CDR1 GTSNPN and CDR2 SVGIG (reference sequence). Trimming shortened V by 0 bases and J by 7 bases, and 10 bases separated the two germline ends. CDR3 region: CAWSVLGMNIQYF. CDR3 sequence (DNA): TGTGCCTGGAGTGTCTTGGGGATGAACATTCAGTACTTC.

This clonotype was seen more than once but under ten times. The V call is TRBV28, the J call TRBJ2-3; possible D gene TRBD1, 5 bases. Trimming stripped 5 bases from V and 8 bases from J, with 26 bases between. Germline assignment: CDR1 MDHEN and CDR2 SYDVKM. This CDR3 spans 17 amino acids. As DNA, the CDR3 is TGTGCCAGCAGTCGAAACGCTTGGTTAGAAATAAGGGGTACGCAGTATTTT. Translation: CASSRNAWLEIRGTQYF.

The sample holds many counts of this clonotype. This chain links TRBV7-8 with TRBJ1-5; TRBD1 agrees at 7 bases. CDR1 SGHVS and CDR2 FQNEAQ come from the germline V gene. J was trimmed by 4 bases and V by 4 bases; bases with no gene match: 4. The CDR3 is made up of 14 amino acids. CDR3 in amino acids: CASSSGQVNQPQHF. Written as DNA, the CDR3 is TGTGCCAGCAGCTCCGGACAGGTGAATCAGCCCCAGCATTTT.

The chain employs TRBV2 and TRBJ2-3, with 12 bases aligning to TRBD2. This CDR3 has 16 amino acids. After removal of 7 bases from V and 5 bases from J, the junction contained 10 bases not matched to a gene. In germline, CDR1 is SNHLY, CDR2 FYNNEI. The CDR3 nucleotides read TGTGCCAGCATGCTAGCGGGGGGGCGATCCTTAGATACGCAGTATTTT. This encodes CASMLAGGRSLDTQYF.

The sample holds a few counts of this clonotype. The chain links TRBV29-1 to TRBJ2-3; D might be TRBD1 (6 bases). The CDR3 runs 16 residues. Germline CDR1 and CDR2: SQVTM and ANQGSEA. Trimming took off 4 bases at V and 0 bases at J, with 17 bases between the two ends. CDR3 region: CSVAGNTGHSTDTQYF. CDR3 sequence (DNA): TGCAGCGTTGCTGGGAACACAGGGCACAGCACAGATACGCAGTATTTT.